The next 29 T cell receptor beta chains were all read from a single sample in a study of T cell repertoires in cytomegalovirus infection. One entry per CDR3 protein, called by TCRdb with MiXCR from the reads. The table includes around 430,000 distinct CDR3 sequences, about 39% detected once. Their recognized antigens are unknown. The sample consisted of cultured PBMCs, taken from culture after CMV antigen stimulation. All receptors come from a human donor in good health (CMV status not recorded). Some clones in this sample may be carry-over from other donors' samples.

J is TRBJ2-7 and V is TRBV7-2; 14 bases are a match to TRBD2. Germline V gene data show CDR1 as SGHTA and CDR2 as FQGNSA. The junction had 4 bases not matched to a gene; V was cut back by 5 bases and J by 4 bases. There are 15 residues in the CDR3. Here the CDR3 reads CASSVRLAGGYEQYF. CDR3 nucleotides: TGTGCCAGCAGCGTAAGACTAGCGGGAGGGTACGAGCAGTACTTC.

This clonotype has more than one count but fewer than ten. The chain joins TRBV7-9 to TRBJ1-1; 11 positions match TRBD1. The V gene's germline CDR1 is SEHNR and CDR2 FQNEAQ (reference sequence). The CDR3 runs 14 residues. V dropped 4 bases and J dropped 7; count of bases not matched to a gene: 5. The CDR3 protein is CASSWGTGGGEAFF. The CDR3 coding sequence is TGTGCCAGCAGCTGGGGGACAGGGGGAGGTGAAGCTTTCTTT.

This chain links TRBV5-1 with TRBJ1-3; D unresolved. The CDR3 totals 15 residues. Looked up from germline, CDR1 is SGHRS and CDR2 is YFSETQ. Trimming stripped 0 bases from V and 3 bases from J, with 10 bases between. The CDR3 DNA follows: TGCGCCAGCAGCTTGGGGCAGCACAGTGGAAACACCATATATTTT. Its translation: CASSLGQHSGNTIYF.

The genes are TRBV6-6 and TRBJ2-1; a possible D gene is TRBD2 (7 bases). The germline V gene has CDR1 MNHNY and CDR2 SVGAGI (reference sequence). The CDR3 contains 16 residues. The V and J ends lost 4 bases and 8 bases respectively, with 21 bases between them. The CDR3 nucleotides are TGTGCCAGCAGTTTTTCTACGGGGGGCCGTTTCCATGAGCAGTTCTTC. This encodes CASSFSTGGRFHEQFF.

This clonotype has only a few counts. The chain recombines TRBV7-2 with TRBJ2-5; 12 nucleotides align to TRBD2. The CDR3 length is 15 residues. After removal of 8 bases from V and 5 bases from J, the junction contained 9 bases not matched to a gene. Germline loops: CDR1 SGHTA, CDR2 FQGNSA. DNA of the CDR3: TGTGCCAGCGGAGAGACTAGCGGGAGTATGGAGACCCAGTACTTC. This encodes CASGETSGSMETQYF.

This clonotype was recorded a few times. This sequence joins TRBV9 and TRBJ1-1; D is undetermined. Germline V lookup: CDR1 SGDLS, CDR2 YYNGEE. V lost 0 bases, J lost 0 bases, and 9 bases lay in between. The CDR3 has 15 residues. The CDR3 reads CASSVEASVNTEAFF. The CDR3 nucleotides read TGTGCCAGCAGCGTAGAGGCGTCAGTGAACACTGAAGCTTTCTTT.

This clonotype turned up a few times. This sequence joins TRBV7-8 and TRBJ2-7; the D gene is possibly TRBD2 (5 bases). Looked up from germline, CDR1 is SGHVS and CDR2 is FQNEAQ. This CDR3 contains 15 residues. V was trimmed by 5 bases and J by 3 bases, leaving 17 bases between them. The CDR3 loop reads CASSADLDPFYEQYF. In DNA, the CDR3 is TGTGCCAGCAGCGCGGACTTAGATCCATTCTACGAGCAGTACTTC.

This clonotype was seen only a few times. The genes are TRBV12-3 or TRBV12-4 and TRBJ1-3; TRBD1 agrees at 9 bases. V shed 5 bases and J 0 bases; nucleotides not matched to a gene: 5. CDR3 length: 16 residues. The CDR3 DNA reads TGTGCCAGCAGTGCGGGACAGGGTAGCTCTGGAAACACCATATATTTT. The encoded protein is CASSAGQGSSGNTIYF.

The chain combines TRBV5-1 with TRBJ1-6; D may be TRBD1 (6 bases). This CDR3 is 16 amino acids long. Germline-derived CDR1 and CDR2 are SGHRS and YFSETQ. V gave up 2 bases and J gave up 5 bases, with 14 bases separating them. CDR3 in amino acids: CASSFWGASDNSPLHF. The CDR3 DNA reads TGCGCCAGCAGCTTTTGGGGGGCGTCCGATAATTCACCCCTCCACTTT.

V usage is TRBV7-8 and J usage is TRBJ1-3; 7 bases fit TRBD1. This CDR3 region has 15 residues. The V and J ends lost 5 bases and 8 bases, in that order; junction bases with no gene match: 12. Per germline, CDR1 SGHVS and CDR2 FQNEAQ. CDR3 sequence (DNA): TGTGCCAGCAGCCCAGGGACAGCCCTCGCGGACACCATATATTTT. This codes for CASSPGTALADTIYF.

The sample holds many counts of this clonotype. The J gene is TRBJ1-1, the V gene TRBV7-2; 9 bases agree with TRBD1. The CDR3 extends over 15 amino acids. V dropped 7 bases and J dropped 2; count of bases not matched to a gene: 8. In germline, CDR1 is SGHTA, CDR2 FQGNSA. The CDR3 loop is CASKQRGQGNTEAFF. DNA for the CDR3: TGTGCCAGCAAACAGCGGGGACAGGGCAACACTGAAGCTTTCTTT.

The count of this clonotype is one. The chain joins TRBV10-3 to TRBJ1-1; no firm D call. The V end was cut by 10 bases, the J end by 5 bases, with 20 bases between. The CDR3 sequence is 14 residues long. Per germline, CDR1 ENHRY and CDR2 SYGVKD. DNA for the CDR3: TGTGCCACCGCGCCCGGAGGGTCCGGGACTGAAGCTTTCTTT. This gives the protein CATAPGGSGTEAFF.

The genes are TRBV28 and TRBJ2-7, with 8 nucleotides matching TRBD1. Germline V gives CDR1 MDHEN, CDR2 SYDVKM. The CDR3 spans 15 residues. Trimming took 6 bases from V and 3 from J; bases not matched to a gene: 10. Here the CDR3 DNA reads TGTGCCAGCAGCCCGCCGGGACAGGAATTCTACGAGCAGTACTTC. Encoded protein: CASSPPGQEFYEQYF.

This clonotype was recorded at least ten times. The V call is TRBV7-9, the J call TRBJ2-1, with D tentatively TRBD1 (5 bases). V lost 0 bases to trimming and J lost 8 bases, with 14 bases between them. CDR3 length: 15 amino acids. Germline CDR1 is SEHNR and CDR2 is FQNEAQ (reference sequence). The CDR3 is CASSLAPVEGDEQFF. The DNA of the CDR3 is TGTGCCAGCAGCTTAGCCCCTGTGGAAGGGGATGAGCAGTTCTTC. The whole variable domain, remainder taken from reference TRBV7-9 and TRBJ2-1, is DTGVSQNPRHKITKRGQNVTFRCDPISEHNRLYWYRQTLGQGPEFLTYFQNEAQLEKSRLLSDRFSAERPKGSFSTLEIQRTEQGDSAMYLCASSLAPVEGDEQFFGPGTRLTVL.

The J gene is TRBJ2-3, the V gene TRBV6-1, with D unclear. The germline V and J ends were trimmed by 8 bases and 1 base, with 19 bases remaining between them. The CDR3 has 16 amino acids. CDR1 and CDR2 (germline): MNHNS, SASEGT. The DNA of the CDR3 is TGTGCCAGCTCACGGTGGGCCGGTTCGCGCACAGATACGCAGTATTTT. Translating it yields CASSRWAGSRTDTQYF.

V usage is TRBV7-2 and J usage is TRBJ2-3, with D unclear. The CDR3 covers 14 residues. Germline V gene data show CDR1 as SGHTA and CDR2 as FQGNSA. Trimming pared 5 bases from V and 0 bases from J, leaving 9 bases between. The CDR3 nucleotides read TGTGCCAGCAGCGTGACCAAAAGCACAGATACGCAGTATTTT. Translating gives CASSVTKSTDTQYF.

This clonotype was found a few times. The chain carries TRBV12-3 or TRBV12-4 and TRBJ2-4; unclear D gene. This CDR3 spans 13 amino acids. Trimming left V 5 bases short and J 6 bases short, with 11 bases between. The CDR3 protein is CASSNLGPNIQYF. DNA for the CDR3: TGTGCCAGCAGTAACCTAGGACCAAACATTCAGTACTTC.

The V call is TRBV7-8, the J call TRBJ2-3; D not resolved. V was pared by 8 bases and J by 1 base, with 13 bases between. The CDR3 is 14 amino acids. Germline-derived CDR1 and CDR2 are SGHVS and FQNEAQ. In DNA, the CDR3 is TGTGCCAGCGTGAAGGCACGAGGCACAGATACGCAGTATTTT. Translating gives CASVKARGTDTQYF.

This clonotype showed up just a few times. The V and J genes are TRBV4-1 and TRBJ2-4; 10 bases line up with TRBD1. Germline trimming cut 1 base from V and 1 base from J; bases unmatched to any gene: 4. This CDR3 is 17 amino acids long. Germline values: CDR1 MGHRA, CDR2 YSYEKL. The CDR3 protein is CASSQVGTGVAKNIQYF. The CDR3 coding sequence is TGCGCCAGCAGCCAAGTGGGGACAGGGGTGGCCAAAAACATTCAGTACTTC.

The chain joins TRBV6-6 to TRBJ1-1; TRBD1 matches 7 bases. The CDR3 loop spans 15 amino acids. The J segment lost 7 bases and the V segment lost 1 base, leaving 9 bases of the junction unmatched. CDR1 MNHNY and CDR2 SVGAGI come from the germline V gene (reference sequence). CDR3 coding DNA: TGTGCCAGCAGTTACTTACACAGGGGAAGGGGTGAAGCTTTCTTT. It is translated as CASSYLHRGRGEAFF.

V is TRBV2 and J is TRBJ2-6; D remains ambiguous. The CDR3 runs to 14 residues. CDR1 is SNHLY, CDR2 FYNNEI, per germline. V dropped 8 bases and J dropped 0 bases, with 8 bases sitting between them. DNA for the CDR3: TGTGCCAGCCTGAGGAGCTCTGGGGCCAACGTCCTGACTTTC. This encodes CASLRSSGANVLTF.

As to this clonotype: A much bigger clone sits one base away, suggesting this may be a read error. The V call is TRBV4-1, the J call TRBJ2-5, with D uncertain. The CDR3 is 16 residues long. From germline, CDR1 is MGHRA and CDR2 YSYEKL. Written as DNA, the CDR3 is TGCCCCAGCAGCCAAGATTACCCTGGTCCCCAAGAGACCCAGTACTTC. Protein product: CPSSQDYPGPQETQYF.

This chain links TRBV6-5 with TRBJ2-7; weak D call: TRBD2 (5 bases). Germline V gene sequence: CDR1 MNHEY, CDR2 SVGAGI. Trimming shortened V by 0 bases and J by 3 bases, and 9 bases separated the two germline ends. The CDR3 contains 14 residues. CDR3 coding DNA: TGTGCCAGCAGTTACTCGGACTCAAACTACGAGCAGTACTTC. This sequence encodes CASSYSDSNYEQYF.

The chain joins TRBV19 to TRBJ1-1; no reliable D call. CDR3 length equals 14 residues. With 7 bases removed from V and 6 bases from J, the gap between germline ends came to 18 bases. Germline CDR1 LNHDA, CDR2 SQIVND (reference sequence). CDR3 region: CASTRTATHPEAFF. CDR3 nucleotide sequence: TGTGCCAGTACCCGGACGGCCACGCACCCTGAAGCTTTCTTT.

The chain couples TRBV7-2 to TRBJ2-5; no firm D call. Trimming shortened V by 1 base and J by 5 bases, and 11 bases separated the two germline ends. The CDR3 is made up of 14 amino acids. The V gene's germline CDR1 is SGHTA and CDR2 FQGNSA. CDR3 bases: TGTGCCAGCAGCTTAGACTTGCGTGGGGAGACCCAGTACTTC. Translated: CASSLDLRGETQYF.

There are a few counts of this clonotype. The V and J genes are TRBV9 and TRBJ2-1; D possibly uses TRBD1 or TRBD2 (7 bases each). The CDR3 runs to 15 residues. CDR1 SGDLS and CDR2 YYNGEE come from the germline V gene. Trimming removed 4 bases from V and 4 bases from J, with 15 bases in between. DNA of the CDR3: TGTGCCAGCAGCCCCCAGGGGGGGGCATACAATGAGCAGTTCTTC. Protein product: CASSPQGGAYNEQFF.

This clonotype was counted once. The conserved phenylalanine or tryptophan is not found at the CDR3 terminus, so this likely reflects a read error. Written as DNA, the CDR3 is TGTGCCAGCAGCTTACGACAGAAAGAGACCCAGTACTTA. This codes for CASSLRQKETQYL. The V call is TRBV7-2, the J call TRBJ2-5; perhaps TRBD1 as D (5 bases). Germline values: CDR1 SGHTA, CDR2 FQGNSA. Between the trimmed V and J ends, which lost 2 bases and 3 bases, there was a span of 7 bases. This CDR3 spans 13 amino acids.

The chain employs TRBV7-8 and TRBJ1-3; no clear D gene. Germline CDR1 SGHVS, CDR2 FQNEAQ. The CDR3 totals 15 residues. Trimming removed 4 bases from V and 2 bases from J, with 12 bases in between. Here the CDR3 DNA reads TGTGCCAGCAGCTCCTCCATATTCCCTGGAAACACCATATATTTT. This translates into CASSSSIFPGNTIYF.

In its sample, this clonotype was seen once. The rearrangement joins TRBV14 to TRBJ2-4, with D possibly being TRBD1 (5 bases). V lost 2 bases to trimming and J lost 0 bases, with 17 bases between them. CDR1 is SGHDN and CDR2 is FVKESK in the germline V gene. There are 18 residues in the CDR3. The CDR3 DNA reads as TGTGCCAGCAGCCAAACGACGATGTCAGGGTTAGCCAAAAACATTCAGTACTTC. Translated, it gives CASSQTTMSGLAKNIQYF.